Sequencing of this T cell receptor beta chain was carried out in a study of blood T cell repertoires in COVID-19. Study details: The samples span acute and convalescent COVID-19 from the United States, Italy and Spain. T cells, B-cell-depleted T cells, or PBMCs provided the cDNA or gDNA that served as material.

Germline assignment: CDR1 LNHDA and CDR2 SQIVND (reference sequence). The CDR3 is 14 amino acids. V lost 9 bases and J lost 0, with 14 bases in between. Original processing notes: Estimation of nucleated cell counts was performed using reference gene primer amplification. Clones were read by immunoSEQ multiplex PCR, and TCRdb kept only the in-frame ones, dropping some. V, J and clone size are taken as reported in that table, and D and trimming were inferred from the DNA itself. The data contain a few hundred thousand clones, around 84% of them seen just once; the ten biggest clones take up more than 3%.

The receptor was derived from a young woman with acute or convalescent COVID-19. Input material: peripheral blood. This rearrangement joins TRBV19 to TRBJ1-2; D not certain. The CDR3 DNA is TGTGCCAGCTTAGTGACGGGTACTAACTATGGCTACACCTTC. This codes for CASLVTGTNYGYTF.